This T cell receptor beta chain was sequenced in a study of T cell responses to AZD1222 COVID-19 vaccine. Clones were read by immunoSEQ multiplex PCR, and TCRdb kept only the in-frame ones, dropping some. The sample lists 120,000 to 150,000 clones; about 90% were seen once. The ends were cut back, 0 bases at V and 6 bases at J, with 10 bases in the middle. Germline CDR1 SGHRS, CDR2 YFSETQ. CDR3 size: 14 residues. Sample: peripheral blood, taken on day 0 of AZD1222 vaccination. This clonotype was obtained from an adult in good health. The chain joins TRBV5-1 to TRBJ2-1; the D gene is possibly TRBD1 (6 bases). CDR3 in DNA: TGCGCCAGCAGCTTGGAGGACAGTTCCAATGAGCAGTTCTTC. Protein product: CASSLEDSSNEQFF. The full variable domain, completed using reference TRBV5-1 and TRBJ2-1, is KAGVTQTPRYLIKTRGQQVTLSCSPISGHRSVSWYQQTPGQGLQFLFEYFSETQRNKGNFPGRFSGRQFSNSRSEMNVSTLELGDSALYLCASSLEDSSNEQFFGPGTRLTVL.